This T cell receptor (beta chain) is from a study of cytomegalovirus exposure and HLA in healthy donors. Primers: 60 Vbeta forward and 13 Jbeta reverse. Method: immunoSEQ multiplex PCR; TCRdb's copy keeps in-frame clones and lacks some. The sample has just over 85,000 clones; about 70% are singletons. The CDR3 is 14 amino acids. With V trimmed by 6 bases and J by 8 bases, 8 bases remained unmatched. Germline V gene data show CDR1 as SGDLS and CDR2 as YYNGEE. The sequencing input was PBMCs. The TCR originated in a man aged 35-49 years in good health and CMV-seronegative. The rearrangement uses TRBV9 and TRBJ1-6; 7 nucleotides match TRBD1. In DNA form, the CDR3 reads TGTGCCAGCACCTGGGGGACAGCTGATTCACCCCTCCACTTT. This encodes CASTWGTADSPLHF.